This T cell receptor beta chain was obtained from a study of T cell responses to AZD1222 COVID-19 vaccine. Study overall: Recipients boosted at about 4 weeks or about 12 weeks are pooled.

Study outcomes and limitations: With dominance at 160-218 and 743-854, vaccine-associated CD4 TCRs spanned spike.

Sequencing used immunoSEQ multiplex PCR; TCRdb keeps in-frame clones, though not all of them. The table has around 71,000 clones, nearly 85% seen once. Comments on this clone: The antigen is not known.

Germline assignment: CDR1 SGHAT and CDR2 FQNNGV. V was shortened by 1 base and J by 3 bases, with 7 bases between the two germline ends. The CDR3 extends over 13 amino acids. The source material was peripheral blood, sampled on day 0 of AZD1222 vaccination. The source is an adult in good health. This chain connects TRBV11-2 to TRBJ2-7; no clear D gene. The CDR3 loop reads CASSLAGSYEQYF. Written as DNA, the CDR3 is TGTGCCAGCAGCTTAGCTGGCAGCTACGAGCAGTACTTC.